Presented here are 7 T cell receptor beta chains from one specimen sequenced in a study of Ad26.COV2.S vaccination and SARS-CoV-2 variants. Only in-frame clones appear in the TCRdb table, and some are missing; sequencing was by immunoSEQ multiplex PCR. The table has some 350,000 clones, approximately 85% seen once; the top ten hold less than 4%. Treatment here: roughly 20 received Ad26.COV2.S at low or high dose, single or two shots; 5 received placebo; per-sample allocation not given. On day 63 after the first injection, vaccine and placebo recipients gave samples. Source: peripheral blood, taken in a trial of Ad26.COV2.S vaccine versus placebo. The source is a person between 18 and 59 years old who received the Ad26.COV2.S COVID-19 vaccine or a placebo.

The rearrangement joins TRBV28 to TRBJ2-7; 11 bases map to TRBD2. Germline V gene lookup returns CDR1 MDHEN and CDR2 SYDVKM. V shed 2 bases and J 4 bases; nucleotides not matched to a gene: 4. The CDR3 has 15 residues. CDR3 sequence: CASSLELAGDYEQYF. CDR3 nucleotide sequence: TGTGCCAGCAGTTTAGAACTAGCGGGAGATTACGAGCAGTACTTC.

Here the CDR3 DNA reads TGTGCCACCAGCAGAGGGAACACGATAACTCGGCACGGCTACACCTTC. Residues: CATSRGNTITRHGYTF. The chain recombines TRBV15 with TRBJ1-2; D call uncertain. The germline gives CDR1 LNHNV, CDR2 YYDKDF (reference sequence). The CDR3 is made up of 16 amino acids. The V end was cut by 1 base, the J end by 8 bases, with 20 bases between.

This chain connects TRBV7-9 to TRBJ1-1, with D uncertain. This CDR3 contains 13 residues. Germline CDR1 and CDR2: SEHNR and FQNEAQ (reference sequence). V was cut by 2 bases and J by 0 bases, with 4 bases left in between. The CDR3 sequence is CASSLLVNTEAFF. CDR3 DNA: TGTGCCAGCAGCTTATTGGTGAACACTGAAGCTTTCTTT.

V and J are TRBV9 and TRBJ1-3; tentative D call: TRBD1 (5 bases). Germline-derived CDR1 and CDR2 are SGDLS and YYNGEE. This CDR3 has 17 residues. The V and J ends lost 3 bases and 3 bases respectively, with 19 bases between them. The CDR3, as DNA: TGTGCCAGCAGCGCTGAGGAGGGGCTAGGGTATGGAAACACCATATATTTT. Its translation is CASSAEEGLGYGNTIYF.

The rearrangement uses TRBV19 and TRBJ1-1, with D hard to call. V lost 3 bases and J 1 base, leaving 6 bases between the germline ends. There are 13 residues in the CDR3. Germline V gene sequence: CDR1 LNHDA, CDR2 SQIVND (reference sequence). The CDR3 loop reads CASSIWENTEAFF. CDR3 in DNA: TGTGCCAGTAGTATTTGGGAGAACACTGAAGCTTTCTTT.

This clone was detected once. CDR3 protein: CASRPRTGGINEQFF. CDR3 nucleotide sequence: TGTGCCAGTAGGCCGCGGACAGGGGGAATAAATGAGCAGTTCTTC. The chain recombines TRBV19 with TRBJ2-1; 10 bases line up with TRBD1. The J segment lost 7 bases and the V segment lost 6 bases, leaving 9 bases of the junction unmatched. Germline-derived CDR1 and CDR2 are LNHDA and SQIVND (reference sequence). CDR3 length: 15 amino acids.

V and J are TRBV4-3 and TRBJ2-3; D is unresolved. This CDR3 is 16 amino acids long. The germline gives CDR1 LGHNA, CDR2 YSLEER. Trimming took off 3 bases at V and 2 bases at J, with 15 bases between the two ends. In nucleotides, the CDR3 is TGCGCCAGCAGCCAGGCTACATCTATTAACACAGATACGCAGTATTTT. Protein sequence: CASSQATSINTDTQYF.